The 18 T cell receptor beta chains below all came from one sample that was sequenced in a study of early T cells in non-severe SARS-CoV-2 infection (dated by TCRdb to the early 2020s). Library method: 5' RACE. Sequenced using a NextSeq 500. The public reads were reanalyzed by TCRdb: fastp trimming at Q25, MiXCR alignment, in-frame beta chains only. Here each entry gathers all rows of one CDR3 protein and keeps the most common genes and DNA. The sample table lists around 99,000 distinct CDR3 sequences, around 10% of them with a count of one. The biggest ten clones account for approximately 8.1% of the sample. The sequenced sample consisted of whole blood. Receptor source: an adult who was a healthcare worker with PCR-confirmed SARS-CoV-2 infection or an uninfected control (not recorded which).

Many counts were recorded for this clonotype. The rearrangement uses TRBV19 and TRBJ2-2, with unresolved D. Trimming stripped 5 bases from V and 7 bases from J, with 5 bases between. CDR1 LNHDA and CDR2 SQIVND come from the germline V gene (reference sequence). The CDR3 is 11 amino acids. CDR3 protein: CASSGFGELFF. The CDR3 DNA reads TGTGCCAGTAGTGGTTTCGGGGAGCTGTTTTTT.

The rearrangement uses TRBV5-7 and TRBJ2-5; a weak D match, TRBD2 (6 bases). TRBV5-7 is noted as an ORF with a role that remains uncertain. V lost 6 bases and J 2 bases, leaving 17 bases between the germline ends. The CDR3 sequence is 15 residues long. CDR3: CASNDLEGRQETQYF. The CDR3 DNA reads TGTGCCAGCAACGACCTGGAAGGGAGGCAAGAGACCCAGTACTTC.

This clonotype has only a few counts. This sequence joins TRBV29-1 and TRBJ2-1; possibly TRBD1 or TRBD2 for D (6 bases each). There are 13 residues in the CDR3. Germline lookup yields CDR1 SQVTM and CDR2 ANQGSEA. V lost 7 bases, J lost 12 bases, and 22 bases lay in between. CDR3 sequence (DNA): TGCAGCGCCAGGGGCTGGGACGGGAGTAGGCAGTTCTTC. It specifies CSARGWDGSRQFF.

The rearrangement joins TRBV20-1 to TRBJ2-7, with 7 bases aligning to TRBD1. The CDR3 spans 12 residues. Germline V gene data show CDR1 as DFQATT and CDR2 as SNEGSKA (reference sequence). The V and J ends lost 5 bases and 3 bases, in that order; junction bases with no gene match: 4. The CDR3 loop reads CSAHRDSYEQYF. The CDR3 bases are TGCAGTGCTCACCGGGACAGCTACGAGCAGTACTTC.

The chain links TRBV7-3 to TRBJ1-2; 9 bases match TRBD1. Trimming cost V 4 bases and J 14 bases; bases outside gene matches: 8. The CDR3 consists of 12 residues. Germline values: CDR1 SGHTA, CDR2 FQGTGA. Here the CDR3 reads CASSSGQGKYTF. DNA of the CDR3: TGTGCCAGCAGCTCAGGACAGGGGAAATATACCTTC. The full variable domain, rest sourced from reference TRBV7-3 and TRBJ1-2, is GAGVSQTPSNKVTEKGKYVELRCDPISGHTALYWYRQSLGQGPEFLIYFQGTGAADDSGLPNDRFFAVRPEGSVSTLKIQRTERGDSAVYLCASSSGQGKYTFGSGTRLTVV.

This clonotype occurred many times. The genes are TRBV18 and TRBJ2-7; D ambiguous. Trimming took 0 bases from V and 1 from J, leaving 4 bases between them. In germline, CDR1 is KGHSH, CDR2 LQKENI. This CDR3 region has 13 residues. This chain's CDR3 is CASSPPGSYEQYF. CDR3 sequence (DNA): TGTGCCAGCTCACCACCTGGGTCCTACGAGCAGTACTTC.

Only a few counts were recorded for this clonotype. The DNA of the CDR3 is TGCGCCAGCAGCCAAGGGCAGGTGGGGGACACTGAAGCTTTCTTT. Its translation is CASSQGQVGDTEAFF. The chain employs TRBV4-1 and TRBJ1-1, with D perhaps matching TRBD1 (5 bases). V was trimmed by 1 base and J by 3 bases, leaving 12 bases between them. The CDR3 length is 15 residues. The V gene's germline CDR1 is MGHRA and CDR2 YSYEKL.

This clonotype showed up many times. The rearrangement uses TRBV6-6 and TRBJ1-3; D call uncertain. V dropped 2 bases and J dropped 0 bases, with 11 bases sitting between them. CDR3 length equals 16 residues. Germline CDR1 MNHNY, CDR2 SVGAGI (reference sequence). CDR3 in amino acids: CASSYIASFSGNTIYF. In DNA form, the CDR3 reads TGTGCCAGCAGTTACATCGCGTCTTTCTCTGGAAACACCATATATTTT.

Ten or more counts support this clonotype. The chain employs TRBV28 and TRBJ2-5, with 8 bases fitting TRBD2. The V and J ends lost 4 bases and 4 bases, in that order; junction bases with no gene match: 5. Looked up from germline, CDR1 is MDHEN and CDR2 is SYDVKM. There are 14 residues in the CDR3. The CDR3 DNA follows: TGTGCCAGCAGTTCCCCGGGGGGGGGAGAGACCCAGTACTTC. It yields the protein CASSSPGGGETQYF.

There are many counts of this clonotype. CDR3 sequence: CASTHPSRVYTEAFF. CDR3 nucleotides: TGTGCCAGCACCCATCCGTCCAGGGTTTACACTGAAGCTTTCTTT. The V gene is TRBV28, the J gene TRBJ1-1; D perhaps matches TRBD1 (5 bases). CDR1 is MDHEN, CDR2 SYDVKM, per germline. V shed 7 bases and J shed 3 bases, with 18 bases lying between them. The CDR3 is made up of 15 amino acids.

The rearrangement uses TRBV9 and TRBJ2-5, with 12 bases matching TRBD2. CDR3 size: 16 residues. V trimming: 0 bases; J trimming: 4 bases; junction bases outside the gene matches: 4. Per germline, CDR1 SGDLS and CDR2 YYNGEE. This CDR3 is CASSVDTSGRRETQYF. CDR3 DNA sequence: TGTGCCAGCAGCGTAGATACTAGCGGGAGGAGAGAGACCCAGTACTTC.

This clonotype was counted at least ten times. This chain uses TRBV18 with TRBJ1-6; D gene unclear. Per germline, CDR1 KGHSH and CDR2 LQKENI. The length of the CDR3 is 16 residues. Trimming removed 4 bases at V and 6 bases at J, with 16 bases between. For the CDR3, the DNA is TGTGCCAGCTCACTTTCGACGGGTCAAAGTAATTCACCCCTCCACTTT. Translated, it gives CASSLSTGQSNSPLHF.

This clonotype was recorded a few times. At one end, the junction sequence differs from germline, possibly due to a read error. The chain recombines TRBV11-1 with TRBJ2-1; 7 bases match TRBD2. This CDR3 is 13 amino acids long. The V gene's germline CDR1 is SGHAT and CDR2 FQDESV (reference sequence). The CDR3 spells CASMEAGYNEQFF. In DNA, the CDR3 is TGTGCAAGCATGGAAGCGGGGTACAATGAGCAGTTCTTC.

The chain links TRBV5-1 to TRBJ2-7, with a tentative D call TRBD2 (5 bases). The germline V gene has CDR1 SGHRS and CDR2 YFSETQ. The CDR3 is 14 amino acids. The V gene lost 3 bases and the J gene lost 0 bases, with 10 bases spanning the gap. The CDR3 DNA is TGCGCCAGCAGCTCGAGCGGTAACTCCTACGAGCAGTACTTC. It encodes CASSSSGNSYEQYF.

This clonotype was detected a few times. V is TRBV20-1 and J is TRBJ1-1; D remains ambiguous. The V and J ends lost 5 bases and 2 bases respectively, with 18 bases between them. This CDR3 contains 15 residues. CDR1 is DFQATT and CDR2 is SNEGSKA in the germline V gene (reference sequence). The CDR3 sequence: CSAGARTIANTEAFF. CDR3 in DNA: TGCAGTGCTGGCGCTAGGACGATAGCAAACACTGAAGCTTTCTTT.

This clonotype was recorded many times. CDR3 protein: CSKLGNEQFF. CDR3 in DNA: TGCAGTAAATTAGGCAATGAGCAGTTCTTC. V gene TRBV20-1 combines with J gene TRBJ2-1; no firm D call. V was shortened by 8 bases and J by 6 bases, with 8 bases between the two germline ends. CDR1 is DFQATT and CDR2 is SNEGSKA in the germline V gene (reference sequence). There are 10 residues in the CDR3.

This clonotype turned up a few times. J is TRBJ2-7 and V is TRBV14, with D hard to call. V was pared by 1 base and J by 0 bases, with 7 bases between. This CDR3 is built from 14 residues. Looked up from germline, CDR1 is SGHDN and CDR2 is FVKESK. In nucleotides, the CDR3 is TGTGCCAGCAGCCAAGCGGGCTTCTCCTACGAGCAGTACTTC. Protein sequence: CASSQAGFSYEQYF.

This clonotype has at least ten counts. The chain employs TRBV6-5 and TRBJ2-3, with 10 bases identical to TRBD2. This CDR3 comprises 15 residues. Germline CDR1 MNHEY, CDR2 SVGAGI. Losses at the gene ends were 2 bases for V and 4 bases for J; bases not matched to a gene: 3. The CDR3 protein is CASSYSGRAPDTQYF. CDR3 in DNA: TGTGCCAGCAGTTACAGCGGGAGGGCCCCAGATACGCAGTATTTT.